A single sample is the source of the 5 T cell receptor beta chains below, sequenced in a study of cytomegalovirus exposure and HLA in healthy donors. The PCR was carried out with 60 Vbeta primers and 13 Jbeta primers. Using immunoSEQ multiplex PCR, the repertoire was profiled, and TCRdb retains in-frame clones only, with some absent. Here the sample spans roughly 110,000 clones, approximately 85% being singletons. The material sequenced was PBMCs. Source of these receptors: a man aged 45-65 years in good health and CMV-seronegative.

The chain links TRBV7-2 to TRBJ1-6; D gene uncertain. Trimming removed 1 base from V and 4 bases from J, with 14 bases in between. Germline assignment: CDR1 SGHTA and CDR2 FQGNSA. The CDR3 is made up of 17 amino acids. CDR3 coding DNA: TGTGCCAGCAGCTTAGTCGAGGCCATGAGGTATAATTCACCCCTCCACTTT. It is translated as CASSLVEAMRYNSPLHF.

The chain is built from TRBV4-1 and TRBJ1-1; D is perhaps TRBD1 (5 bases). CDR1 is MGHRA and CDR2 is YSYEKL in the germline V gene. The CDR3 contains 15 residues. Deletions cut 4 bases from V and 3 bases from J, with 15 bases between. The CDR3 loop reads CASSLGAGLDTEAFF. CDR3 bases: TGCGCCAGCAGCCTTGGGGCGGGGTTGGACACTGAAGCTTTCTTT.

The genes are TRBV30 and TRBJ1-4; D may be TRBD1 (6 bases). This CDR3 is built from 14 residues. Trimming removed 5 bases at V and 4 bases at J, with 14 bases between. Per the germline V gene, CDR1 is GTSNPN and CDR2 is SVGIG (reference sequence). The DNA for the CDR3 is TGTGCCTGGGGGTCTCAGGGGTTTAATGAAAAACTGTTTTTT. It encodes CAWGSQGFNEKLFF. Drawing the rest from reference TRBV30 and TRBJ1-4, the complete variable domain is SQTIHQWPATLVQPVGSPLSLECTVEGTSNPNLYWYRQAAGRGLQLLFYSVGIGQISSEVPQNLSASRPQDRQFILSSKKLLLSDSGFYLCAWGSQGFNEKLFFGSGTQLSVL.

Here the CDR3 reads CASSLRQVPHPLHF. The CDR3 DNA follows: TGTGCCAGCAGCTTAAGACAGGTGCCTCACCCCCTCCACTTT. J is TRBJ1-6 and V is TRBV5-8; the D gene is possibly TRBD1 (6 bases). The CDR3 length is 14 residues. Between the trimmed V and J ends, which lost 2 bases and 13 bases, there was a span of 16 bases. Germline assignment: CDR1 SGHTS and CDR2 YDEGEE.

CDR3 DNA sequence: TGCGCCAGCAGTGAGCCACTCGGGACTAGCGGGGTTGACGAGCAGTACTTC. It specifies CASSEPLGTSGVDEQYF. J is TRBJ2-7 and V is TRBV10-2; TRBD2 agrees at 13 bases. Germline V gene lookup returns CDR1 WSHSY and CDR2 SAAADI. The length of the CDR3 is 17 residues. V gave up 2 bases and J gave up 5 bases; unmatched junction bases: 9.